This TCR beta chain emerged from a study of control samples from healthy donors and cancer patients. Sequenced by immunoSEQ multiplex PCR; TCRdb stores in-frame clones only, minus some. This sample has 70,000 to 80,000 clones, with 89% found just once. Sequencing was performed on PBMCs. The receptor was isolated from a woman between 45 and 60 years old with colorectal cancer.

In nucleotides, the CDR3 is TGCGCCAGCAGCTTCCGTCAGGGTGGTGAGCAGTACGTC. It translates to CASSFRQGGEQYV. The rearrangement links TRBV5-1 to TRBJ2-7; D perhaps matches TRBD1 (5 bases). This CDR3 contains 13 residues. Per germline, CDR1 SGHRS and CDR2 YFSETQ. The V end was cut by 2 bases, the J end by 7 bases, with 13 bases between.